Listed below are T cell receptor beta chains from one sample, sequenced in a study of CD4 T cells in relation to SARS-CoV-2 and coronaviruses. Antigens for these TCRs are unknown. TCRdb's table, derived via immunoSEQ multiplex PCR, lists solely in-frame clones and lacks some. The sample has 25,000 or so clones; around two thirds are singletons. The sequenced sample consisted of CD4+ T cells from PBMCs, cultured in vitro. Receptors were obtained from a human donor in good health. Both conserved end residues are part of each CDR3. D genes are given only for firm matches. Clone size is given for some rows only: seen once, a few or many times, or a class if the clone is expanded.

TRBV4-3	-	TRBJ2-1	-	TGCGCCAGCAGCCAAGATTTAGGGGGGCTAAATGAGCAGTTCTTC	CASSQDLGGLNEQFF
TRBV12-3/TRBV12-4	-	TRBJ2-5	-	TGTGCCAGCAGTATTTCGCGGACCCAGTACTTC	CASSISRTQYF
TRBV7-9	-	TRBJ1-4	TRBD1	TGTGCCAGCAGCTTATGGACAGGGGGCGTGAAAAAACTGTTTTTT	CASSLWTGGVKKLFF
TRBV3-1/TRBV3-2	-	TRBJ1-1	-	TGTGCCAGCAGCCCCCGGGTGAACACTGAAGCTTTCTTT	CASSPRVNTEAFF
TRBV28	few	TRBJ1-5	TRBD1	TGTGCCAGCAGTTCGGGGACAGGGGGCCCTGATCAGCATTTT	CASSSGTGGPDQHF
TRBV3-1/TRBV3-2	-	TRBJ2-3	-	TGTGCCAGCAGCCAAGATGGGTCTGAAGGAGATACGCAGTATTTT	CASSQDGSEGDTQYF
TRBV5-1	-	TRBJ2-5	TRBD2	TGCGCCAGCGCCCTACTAGCGGGAGAGGGGACGGACTTC	CASALLAGEGTDF
TRBV7-2	-	TRBJ2-3	-	TGTGCCAGCAGCTTAGTGCTAGGGAAGGCGGCAGATACGCAGTATTTT	CASSLVLGKAADTQYF
TRBV5-4	-	TRBJ2-1	-	TGTGCCAGCAGCGTGAGGGGGGTCTACAATGAGCAGTTCTTC	CASSVRGVYNEQFF
TRBV12-3/TRBV12-4	-	TRBJ1-5	-	TGTGCCAGCAGTTTCCAGGACGGTCAGCCCCAGCATTTT	CASSFQDGQPQHF
TRBV7-2	-	TRBJ2-3	-	TGTGCCAGCAGCTTCTCCCAGGGTAGCACAGATACGCAGTATTTT	CASSFSQGSTDTQYF
TRBV6-2/TRBV6-3	few	TRBJ2-1	TRBD1	TGTGCCAGCAGTCCCATTACGGGACAGCTGGGCTGGGTCTTC	CASSPITGQLGWVF
TRBV5-1	-	TRBJ1-5	-	TGCGCCAGCAGCACTCTCGGGGGGAAGAATCAGCCCCAGCATTTT	CASSTLGGKNQPQHF
TRBV6-6	-	TRBJ2-7	TRBD2	TGTGCCAGCAACCTAGCGGACGTCCCGAGCTCCTACGAGCAGTACTTC	CASNLADVPSSYEQYF
TRBV5-1	once	TRBJ2-5	TRBD1	TGCGCCAGCAAAAGTAGCCCGGGACAGGCCCAAGAGACCCAGTACTTC	CASKSSPGQAQETQYF
TRBV28	few	TRBJ2-2	-	TGTGCCAGCAGTTTAGTGAAGGGTCCTCTTAACACCGGGGAGCTGTTTTTT	CASSLVKGPLNTGELFF
TRBV9	-	TRBJ2-1	TRBD2	TGTGCCAGCAGCGTAGGGACTAGGCTAAGCGAGCAGTTCTTC	CASSVGTRLSEQFF